The present TCR beta chain was sequenced within a study of cytomegalovirus exposure and HLA in healthy donors. PCR primers comprised 60 Vbeta and 13 Jbeta primers. The table came from immunoSEQ multiplex PCR; TCRdb's copy has only in-frame clones and leaves some out. Among some 56,000 clones listed, 55% to 65% were seen once. The CDR3 is made up of 15 amino acids. CDR1 GTSNPN and CDR2 SVGIG come from the germline V gene (reference sequence). V trimming: 3 bases; J trimming: 3 bases; junction bases outside the gene matches: 8. The sequence derives from a human donor in good health. The sequencing sample was made of PBMCs. This chain links TRBV30 with TRBJ2-1; 7 bases are shared with TRBD1. This CDR3 is CAWSPQGLLYNEQFF. The CDR3 DNA sequence: TGTGCCTGGAGCCCACAGGGGCTCCTCTACAATGAGCAGTTCTTC.